These T cell receptor beta chains were read from a single sample in a study of glioma-infiltrating T cells. TCRdb independently ran MiXCR on the multiplex PCR reads; one entry per CDR3 protein. The sample lists around 190,000 distinct CDR3 sequences; under 55% were seen once. Sequencing was carried out using glioma tissue, nonneoplastic brain tissue, or PBMCs (not recorded which). These receptors were collected from a human donor with low-grade glioma or glioblastoma, undergoing nonglioma brain surgery, or in good health (not recorded which). CDR3s include the opening cysteine and the closing phenylalanine or tryptophan. The D gene is left open where the match is weak.

v_call	d_call	j_call	cdr3_aa
TRBV6-6	TRBD1	TRBJ2-3	CASSYGTGGIGADTQYF
TRBV5-1	NA	TRBJ1-1	CASSLLQKNTEAFF
TRBV6-1	TRBD1	TRBJ2-7	CASSEVQGAYEQYF
TRBV12-3/TRBV12-4	NA	TRBJ1-5	CASSFGGVDQPQHF
TRBV3-1	NA	TRBJ2-7	CASSTNYEQYF
TRBV20-1	TRBD2	TRBJ2-3	CSASLLLAGSTDTQYF
TRBV28	TRBD1	TRBJ2-7	CASSWTGTGAFKREQYF
TRBV27	NA	TRBJ1-5	CASSLTSESNQPQHF
TRBV20-1	NA	TRBJ2-1	CSASVTQDEQFF
TRBV4-1	TRBD2	TRBJ2-1	CASSPTSGSASYNEQFF
TRBV19	NA	TRBJ2-7	CASSSGQMTLQYF
TRBV20-1	NA	TRBJ2-5	CSAMTLETQYF
TRBV20-1	TRBD2	TRBJ2-2	CSANRGGAGELFF
TRBV12-3/TRBV12-4	NA	TRBJ2-5	CASSPGAGETQYF
TRBV3-1	TRBD2	TRBJ2-1	CASSFRTSGSEWNEQFF
TRBV6-4	NA	TRBJ2-2	CASSGKRNTGELFF
TRBV7-9	NA	TRBJ1-1	CASSYWTAEAFF
TRBV5-5	NA	TRBJ2-2	CASSGGKVATGELFF
TRBV19	NA	TRBJ2-1	CASSIGGGRYNEQFF
TRBV4-1	TRBD1	TRBJ1-6	CASTAPDRENSPLHF
TRBV5-1	TRBD2	TRBJ2-7	CASSSQTTSGVFSYEQYF
TRBV19	NA	TRBJ2-3	CASSRSLDTQYF
TRBV5-1	TRBD2	TRBJ2-1	CASSWQTSVAGGPYNEQFF
TRBV20-1	NA	TRBJ2-3	CSARVSMGQGTQYF
TRBV28	NA	TRBJ2-5	CASSLGQPKETQYF
TRBV2	NA	TRBJ2-7	CASSADREGEQYF
TRBV4-1	NA	TRBJ2-2	CASSQDLWDPGELFF
TRBV20-1	TRBD1	TRBJ2-5	CSVWDRKETQYF
TRBV29-1	TRBD1	TRBJ1-1	CSVRTGNTEAFF
TRBV2	NA	TRBJ1-3	CASSDPGLGNTTYF
TRBV24-1	NA	TRBJ2-1	CATSDKGRRQFF
TRBV2	NA	TRBJ1-1	CASRRTENTEAFF
TRBV12-3/TRBV12-4	NA	TRBJ2-7	CASRSTSRPYEQYF
TRBV7-9	TRBD2	TRBJ2-7	CASSSGLALGEQYF
TRBV2	TRBD2	TRBJ2-3	CASSEVAGGIDTQYF
TRBV12-3/TRBV12-4	TRBD1	TRBJ2-2	CASLGTANTGELFF
TRBV12-3/TRBV12-4	TRBD1	TRBJ1-2	CASSRQGANYGYTF
TRBV3-1	NA	TRBJ2-1	CASSQGDGEQFF
TRBV6-1	TRBD2	TRBJ2-2	CASSALSHGLVDTGELFF
TRBV7-9	NA	TRBJ2-3	CASGPSVVHF
TRBV6-2/TRBV6-3	TRBD2	TRBJ2-7	CASSVGLAGKHNEQYF
TRBV20-1	NA	TRBJ2-5	CSARVGQETKYF
TRBV28	TRBD1	TRBJ2-7	CATERPGQMTEQYF
TRBV20-1	TRBD2	TRBJ2-1	CSARGLAGVEQFF
TRBV5-1	NA	TRBJ2-7	CASSLEGGFGGEKYF
TRBV7-3	TRBD2	TRBJ2-1	CASSPLAGGEGNEQFF
TRBV20-1	NA	TRBJ2-3	CSARRPGYPADTQYF
TRBV7-9	NA	TRBJ2-3	CASSPGVYEITQYF
TRBV12-3/TRBV12-4	TRBD2	TRBJ2-1	CASSFGSSGSKFF
TRBV12-3/TRBV12-4	NA	TRBJ1-1	CASTPDFGLEAFF
TRBV7-8	NA	TRBJ1-2	CASSLDAGNYGYSF
TRBV2	TRBD2	TRBJ2-4	CASGGLAGKNIQYF
TRBV12-3/TRBV12-4	NA	TRBJ2-2	CASSADWNGEPFF
TRBV5-1	NA	TRBJ2-2	CASSLGQSPPRELFF